This TCR beta chain is drawn from a study of response to subunit inactivated influenza vaccine. CDR3 length: 14 residues. From germline, CDR1 is SGHTA and CDR2 FQGNSA. Worth noting for this clonotype: Its antigen is not known. Compared with germline, one end of the junction differs, possibly owing to a read error.

TCRdb reprocessed the RT-PCR reads with MiXCR, giving one entry per CDR3 protein. Of about 700,000 distinct CDR3 sequences in the sample, approximately 14% are singletons; the top ten hold 6.5% to 8.5%. Study-level findings and limits: It was suggested by the authors that few new T cells are recruited by each seasonal influenza vaccination.

The sequenced sample was PBMCs from blood, obtained 14 to 15 days before vaccination. The receptor was isolated from a man aged 45-65 years who received an inactivated influenza vaccine. The chain has TRBV7-2 and TRBJ2-5; no clear D. DNA for the CDR3: TGTGCCAGCAAAAGGGCAGTGTACCAGGAGACCCAGTACTTC. Protein product: CASKRAVYQETQYF.